A single sample gave rise to the 10 T cell receptor beta chains below, sequenced in a study of T-cell reconstitution after alpha-beta-depleted transplantation in children. Unique molecular identifiers were incorporated during preparation of the TCRbeta library. One entry per CDR3 protein results from TCRdb running MiXCR on the PCR reads. The repertoire includes about 100,000 distinct CDR3 sequences, over 6% of them detected once, and around 15% sits in the top ten. Sequencing was performed on PBMCs, taken before TCRalphabeta/CD19-depleted stem cell transplant. The receptor source for this set is a boy between 2 and 10 years old with acute lymphoblastic leukemia, due to receive a stem cell transplant.

The chain has TRBV12-3 or TRBV12-4 and TRBJ1-1, with TRBD1 as a possible D gene (5 bases). The length of the CDR3 is 15 residues. The V and J ends lost 6 bases and 0 bases respectively, with 14 bases between them. CDR3 loop: CASSRPGPMNTEAFF. The CDR3 nucleotides read TGTGCCAGCAGCCGCCCGGGACCTATGAACACTGAAGCTTTCTTT.

The gene calls are TRBV7-9 and TRBJ2-7; no reliable D call. From germline, CDR1 is SEHNR and CDR2 FQNEAQ (reference sequence). The CDR3 loop spans 13 amino acids. Trimming left V 5 bases short and J 6 bases short, with 14 bases between. The CDR3, as DNA: TGTGCCAGCAGCCGACCCGGCCGGGCCGAGCAGTACTTC. Its protein product is CASSRPGRAEQYF.

The CDR3 region has the DNA TGCGCCAGCAGCTTGGCTGGACAGGGGAATGAGTATGGCTACACCTTC. Amino acid sequence: CASSLAGQGNEYGYTF. This sequence joins TRBV5-1 and TRBJ1-2; 9 bases align to TRBD1. V dropped 0 bases and J dropped 5; count of bases not matched to a gene: 8. The length of the CDR3 is 16 residues. The V gene's germline CDR1 is SGHRS and CDR2 YFSETQ.

In its sample, this clonotype was seen many times. Here the CDR3 DNA reads TGTGCCAGCAGTGGGCTTGGGCAGGGGAGCTCCTACAATGAGCAGTTCTTC. This translates into CASSGLGQGSSYNEQFF. The chain carries TRBV2 and TRBJ2-1; tentatively, D is TRBD1 (6 bases). There are 17 residues in the CDR3. Trimming took off 4 bases at V and 0 bases at J, with 16 bases between the two ends. In germline, CDR1 is SNHLY, CDR2 FYNNEI.

This clonotype was observed a few times. The junction departs from the called germline gene at one end, perhaps through a read error. The chain links TRBV5-1 to TRBJ1-1, with a tentative D call TRBD1 (5 bases). The CDR3 runs to 15 residues. CDR1 and CDR2 from the germline V gene are SGHRS and YFSETQ. CDR3 bases: TGCGCCAGCAGCTTGGGCTGGGGGGAGACTCCTGAGGCTTTCTTT. Protein sequence: CASSLGWGETPEAFF.

CDR3: CASSEGTGPGNTIYF. CDR3 nucleotide sequence: TGTGCCAGCAGCGAAGGGACAGGGCCCGGAAACACCATATATTTT. The chain carries TRBV7-6 and TRBJ1-3; TRBD1 agrees at 9 bases. Losses at the gene ends were 5 bases for V and 4 bases for J; bases not matched to a gene: 6. The CDR3 consists of 15 residues. Looked up from germline, CDR1 is SGHVS and CDR2 is FNYEAQ.

This clonotype occurred many times. V is TRBV5-1 and J is TRBJ2-1, with D tentatively TRBD1 (5 bases). The CDR3 is 18 residues long. Between the trimmed V and J ends, which lost 0 bases and 7 bases, there was a span of 23 bases. Per the germline V gene, CDR1 is SGHRS and CDR2 is YFSETQ. The CDR3 loop reads CASSLGILGRAPGNEQFF. CDR3 DNA sequence: TGCGCCAGCAGCTTGGGGATATTAGGCAGGGCCCCAGGAAATGAGCAGTTCTTC.

This clonotype was counted only a few times. The rearrangement joins TRBV5-1 to TRBJ1-1, with D possibly TRBD1 on 6 matching bases. Trimming took 1 base from V and 6 from J, leaving 10 bases between them. CDR1 SGHRS and CDR2 YFSETQ come from the germline V gene. This CDR3 spans 13 amino acids. CDR3 residues: CASSLLGGPEAFF. The CDR3 DNA reads as TGCGCCAGCAGCTTGTTGGGGGGCCCTGAAGCTTTCTTT. The whole variable domain, filled in from reference TRBV5-1 and TRBJ1-1, reads KAGVTQTPRYLIKTRGQQVTLSCSPISGHRSVSWYQQTPGQGLQFLFEYFSETQRNKGNFPGRFSGRQFSNSRSEMNVSTLELGDSALYLCASSLLGGPEAFFGQGTRLTVV.

This clonotype was seen ten or more times. The V gene is TRBV20-1, the J gene TRBJ1-1; D not certain. Germline loops: CDR1 DFQATT, CDR2 SNEGSKA (reference sequence). CDR3 length equals 13 residues. The V end lost 0 bases, the J end lost 7 bases, and 12 bases lay between the germline ends. The CDR3 DNA reads TGCAGTGCTAGAGAGAGAGCGGAGATTGAAGCTTTCTTT. Amino acids: CSARERAEIEAFF.

This clonotype was detected ten times or more. The chain has TRBV12-3 or TRBV12-4 and TRBJ2-5; TRBD2 matches at 7 bases. The CDR3 consists of 14 residues. V shed 5 bases, J shed 1 base, and the junction held 4 bases outside the gene matches. The CDR3 sequence is CASSAAGSQETQYF. The CDR3 nucleotides are TGTGCCAGCAGTGCAGCGGGGTCCCAAGAGACCCAGTACTTC.